This T cell receptor beta chain was captured in a study of blood T cell repertoires in COVID-19 (dated by TCRdb to the early 2020s). About the study as a whole: Samples from collaborators originated in the United States, Italy and Spain and spanned both the acute and convalescent phases of COVID-19. The dataset comprised deeply sampled blood TCRbeta repertoires from subjects exposed to, actively infected with, or recovered from COVID-19. The sample metadata nearly always contained a de-identified subject ID, COVID-19 status, age in years and sex. The repertoires were released in a freely available public database meant as a resource for research on the immune response to SARS-CoV-2. Where available, HLA class I and class II types were taken from metadata supplied by the sample provider and were not determined by assay-based typing. The samples were drawn from two sources: the first 160 participants of the ongoing ImmuneRACE study, and over 1,000 subjects contributed by 6 global collaborators. The material from the prospective study consisted of cDNA or gDNA derived from T cells, B-cell-depleted T cells, or PBMCs. Broader findings and caveats from the paper: The amount of clinical and demographic metadata varied by source and participant and was provided uncurated.

Whole blood was collected in K2EDTA tubes by collaborating institutions according to the institutions' own protocols. For TCRbeta analysis, collaborators shipped samples in one of three forms: frozen whole blood, isolated PBMCs, or DNA extracted from either of those sample types. V is reduced by 2 bases and J by 5 bases, leaving a spacing of 16 bases between them. Per the germline V gene (reference sequence), LNHDA is the CDR1 and SQIVND is the CDR2. Counted from cysteine to phenylalanine, this CDR3 has 16 amino acids. The CDR3 DNA has 48 bases and is translated from base 1. TCRbeta CDR3 regions were amplified from genomic DNA by means of the immunoSEQ Assay, a bias-controlled multiplex PCR. As for the authors' bioinformatics: The number of nucleated cells in each sample was estimated by amplification of reference gene primers within the assay. Sequence reads were collapsed and filtered to measure the absolute abundance of every unique TCRbeta CDR3 rearrangement. For each sample, productive Simpson clonality was calculated as the square root of Simpson's diversity index over productive rearrangements. As stored in TCRdb, this immuneACCESS dataset retains in-frame rearrangements with V and J assigned. A fraction of the clones does not appear; measured against another copy, unresolved V genes explain less than half of the discrepancy, and the remainder lacks a known reason. D and trimming come from the DNA, and the V and J calls and clone size come from that table. Recorded for this sample are approximately 150,000 clones; 87% of them occurred a single time. The ten largest clones capture over 8.5% of the sample.

On this clone: Its antigen target is currently unknown. Qualities for individual bases were not recorded, and no much larger clone is one base off.

The source is a woman between 50 and 59 years old with active or convalescent COVID-19. In this chain, TRBV19 is recombined with TRBJ2-1; TRBD2 could be the D gene, as 6 bases match. Sequencing was carried out using peripheral blood. The nucleotide sequence reads TGTGCCAGTAGTATAAGGAGGAGGTTAGCGGACAATGAGCAGTTCTTC. The encoded protein is CASSIRRRLADNEQFF.